This TCR beta chain originates from a study of CD8+ T cells in alopecia areata. Extracted RNA was reverse transcribed, and the resulting cDNA served as sequencing template. This table comes from immunoSEQ multiplex PCR, and its TCRdb copy is limited to in-frame clones, with some not included. The table lists 100,000 to 150,000 clones, approximately 49% of them singletons. This clone was recorded at least ten times. Its antigen is not identified. The study's findings and limits: More clonal than normal scalp was lesional scalp, particularly alopecia totalis/universalis.

T lymphocytes (CD4+ and CD8+) were sorted from PBMCs. V gave up 2 bases and J gave up 2 bases, with 7 bases separating them. The CDR3 sequence is 13 residues long. In germline, CDR1 is MNHNY, CDR2 SVGAGI (reference sequence). The genes are TRBV6-6 and TRBJ2-7; D perhaps matches TRBD1 (6 bases). Sequencing was performed on CD8+ T cells sorted from blood, taken at week 0. This clonotype was sampled from a human donor with alopecia areata. As DNA, the CDR3 is TGTGCCAGCAGTTACCGGGACACCTACGAGCAGTACTTC. This codes for CASSYRDTYEQYF.